The next 3 T cell receptor beta chains were all read from a single sample in a study of T cell responses to AZD1222 COVID-19 vaccine. The protocol was immunoSEQ multiplex PCR, while the TCRdb copy is restricted to in-frame clones and leaves out a portion. The sample consists of about 140,000 clones, approximately 85% of them appearing once. The source was peripheral blood, collected 28 days after the second dose of the MenACWY control vaccine. Source of these receptors: an adult who received the MenACWY meningococcal vaccine as a control.

The chain has TRBV24-1 and TRBJ1-2, with TRBD1 matching over 10 bases. The V and J ends lost 3 bases and 1 base, in that order; junction bases with no gene match: 10. Germline V gives CDR1 KGHDR, CDR2 SFDVKD. The CDR3 covers 18 residues. The CDR3 here is CATSDGPLTGGRNYGYTF. The CDR3 nucleotides read TGTGCCACCAGTGATGGGCCCTTGACAGGGGGCCGTAACTATGGCTACACCTTC.

The rearrangement joins TRBV29-1 to TRBJ2-5, with 11 bases matching TRBD2. The junction had 6 bases not matched to a gene; V was cut back by 5 bases and J by 7 bases. The germline V gene encodes CDR1 SQVTM and CDR2 ANQGSEA. The CDR3 runs to 13 residues. For the CDR3, the DNA is TGCAGCGTTCAACTAGCGGGAGCCTCGACCCAGTACTTC. Its protein product is CSVQLAGASTQYF. The full variable domain, in which reference TRBV29-1 and TRBJ2-5 provide the parts outside the CDR3, is SAVISQKPSRDICQRGTSLTIQCQVDSQVTMMFWYRQQPGQSLTLIATANQGSEATYESGFVIDKFPISRPNLTFSTLTVSNMSPEDSSIYLCSVQLAGASTQYFGPGTRLLVL.

This clone was counted a few times. V and J are TRBV15 and TRBJ2-7; 7 positions agree with TRBD2. Germline V CDR1 and CDR2: LNHNV, YYDKDF (reference sequence). After removal of 5 bases from V and 3 bases from J, the junction contained 7 bases not matched to a gene. The CDR3 is 14 residues long. The CDR3 here is CATSPRGSIYEQYF. CDR3 bases: TGTGCCACCAGCCCCCGCGGGAGTATCTACGAGCAGTACTTC.